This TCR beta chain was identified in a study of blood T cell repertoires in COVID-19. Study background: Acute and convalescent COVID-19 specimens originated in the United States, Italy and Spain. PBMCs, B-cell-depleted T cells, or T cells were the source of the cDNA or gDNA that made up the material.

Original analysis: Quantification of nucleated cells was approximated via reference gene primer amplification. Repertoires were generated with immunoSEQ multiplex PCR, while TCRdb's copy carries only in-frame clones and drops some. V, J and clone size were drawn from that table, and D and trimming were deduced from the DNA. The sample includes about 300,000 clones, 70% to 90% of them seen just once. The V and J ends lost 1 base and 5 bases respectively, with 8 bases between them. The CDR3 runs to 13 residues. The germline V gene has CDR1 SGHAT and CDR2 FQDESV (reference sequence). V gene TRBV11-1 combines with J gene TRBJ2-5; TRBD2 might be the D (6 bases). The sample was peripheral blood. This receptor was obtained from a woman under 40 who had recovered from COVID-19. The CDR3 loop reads CASSLGGGETQYF. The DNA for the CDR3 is TGTGCCAGCAGCTTAGGCGGAGGGGAGACCCAGTACTTC.